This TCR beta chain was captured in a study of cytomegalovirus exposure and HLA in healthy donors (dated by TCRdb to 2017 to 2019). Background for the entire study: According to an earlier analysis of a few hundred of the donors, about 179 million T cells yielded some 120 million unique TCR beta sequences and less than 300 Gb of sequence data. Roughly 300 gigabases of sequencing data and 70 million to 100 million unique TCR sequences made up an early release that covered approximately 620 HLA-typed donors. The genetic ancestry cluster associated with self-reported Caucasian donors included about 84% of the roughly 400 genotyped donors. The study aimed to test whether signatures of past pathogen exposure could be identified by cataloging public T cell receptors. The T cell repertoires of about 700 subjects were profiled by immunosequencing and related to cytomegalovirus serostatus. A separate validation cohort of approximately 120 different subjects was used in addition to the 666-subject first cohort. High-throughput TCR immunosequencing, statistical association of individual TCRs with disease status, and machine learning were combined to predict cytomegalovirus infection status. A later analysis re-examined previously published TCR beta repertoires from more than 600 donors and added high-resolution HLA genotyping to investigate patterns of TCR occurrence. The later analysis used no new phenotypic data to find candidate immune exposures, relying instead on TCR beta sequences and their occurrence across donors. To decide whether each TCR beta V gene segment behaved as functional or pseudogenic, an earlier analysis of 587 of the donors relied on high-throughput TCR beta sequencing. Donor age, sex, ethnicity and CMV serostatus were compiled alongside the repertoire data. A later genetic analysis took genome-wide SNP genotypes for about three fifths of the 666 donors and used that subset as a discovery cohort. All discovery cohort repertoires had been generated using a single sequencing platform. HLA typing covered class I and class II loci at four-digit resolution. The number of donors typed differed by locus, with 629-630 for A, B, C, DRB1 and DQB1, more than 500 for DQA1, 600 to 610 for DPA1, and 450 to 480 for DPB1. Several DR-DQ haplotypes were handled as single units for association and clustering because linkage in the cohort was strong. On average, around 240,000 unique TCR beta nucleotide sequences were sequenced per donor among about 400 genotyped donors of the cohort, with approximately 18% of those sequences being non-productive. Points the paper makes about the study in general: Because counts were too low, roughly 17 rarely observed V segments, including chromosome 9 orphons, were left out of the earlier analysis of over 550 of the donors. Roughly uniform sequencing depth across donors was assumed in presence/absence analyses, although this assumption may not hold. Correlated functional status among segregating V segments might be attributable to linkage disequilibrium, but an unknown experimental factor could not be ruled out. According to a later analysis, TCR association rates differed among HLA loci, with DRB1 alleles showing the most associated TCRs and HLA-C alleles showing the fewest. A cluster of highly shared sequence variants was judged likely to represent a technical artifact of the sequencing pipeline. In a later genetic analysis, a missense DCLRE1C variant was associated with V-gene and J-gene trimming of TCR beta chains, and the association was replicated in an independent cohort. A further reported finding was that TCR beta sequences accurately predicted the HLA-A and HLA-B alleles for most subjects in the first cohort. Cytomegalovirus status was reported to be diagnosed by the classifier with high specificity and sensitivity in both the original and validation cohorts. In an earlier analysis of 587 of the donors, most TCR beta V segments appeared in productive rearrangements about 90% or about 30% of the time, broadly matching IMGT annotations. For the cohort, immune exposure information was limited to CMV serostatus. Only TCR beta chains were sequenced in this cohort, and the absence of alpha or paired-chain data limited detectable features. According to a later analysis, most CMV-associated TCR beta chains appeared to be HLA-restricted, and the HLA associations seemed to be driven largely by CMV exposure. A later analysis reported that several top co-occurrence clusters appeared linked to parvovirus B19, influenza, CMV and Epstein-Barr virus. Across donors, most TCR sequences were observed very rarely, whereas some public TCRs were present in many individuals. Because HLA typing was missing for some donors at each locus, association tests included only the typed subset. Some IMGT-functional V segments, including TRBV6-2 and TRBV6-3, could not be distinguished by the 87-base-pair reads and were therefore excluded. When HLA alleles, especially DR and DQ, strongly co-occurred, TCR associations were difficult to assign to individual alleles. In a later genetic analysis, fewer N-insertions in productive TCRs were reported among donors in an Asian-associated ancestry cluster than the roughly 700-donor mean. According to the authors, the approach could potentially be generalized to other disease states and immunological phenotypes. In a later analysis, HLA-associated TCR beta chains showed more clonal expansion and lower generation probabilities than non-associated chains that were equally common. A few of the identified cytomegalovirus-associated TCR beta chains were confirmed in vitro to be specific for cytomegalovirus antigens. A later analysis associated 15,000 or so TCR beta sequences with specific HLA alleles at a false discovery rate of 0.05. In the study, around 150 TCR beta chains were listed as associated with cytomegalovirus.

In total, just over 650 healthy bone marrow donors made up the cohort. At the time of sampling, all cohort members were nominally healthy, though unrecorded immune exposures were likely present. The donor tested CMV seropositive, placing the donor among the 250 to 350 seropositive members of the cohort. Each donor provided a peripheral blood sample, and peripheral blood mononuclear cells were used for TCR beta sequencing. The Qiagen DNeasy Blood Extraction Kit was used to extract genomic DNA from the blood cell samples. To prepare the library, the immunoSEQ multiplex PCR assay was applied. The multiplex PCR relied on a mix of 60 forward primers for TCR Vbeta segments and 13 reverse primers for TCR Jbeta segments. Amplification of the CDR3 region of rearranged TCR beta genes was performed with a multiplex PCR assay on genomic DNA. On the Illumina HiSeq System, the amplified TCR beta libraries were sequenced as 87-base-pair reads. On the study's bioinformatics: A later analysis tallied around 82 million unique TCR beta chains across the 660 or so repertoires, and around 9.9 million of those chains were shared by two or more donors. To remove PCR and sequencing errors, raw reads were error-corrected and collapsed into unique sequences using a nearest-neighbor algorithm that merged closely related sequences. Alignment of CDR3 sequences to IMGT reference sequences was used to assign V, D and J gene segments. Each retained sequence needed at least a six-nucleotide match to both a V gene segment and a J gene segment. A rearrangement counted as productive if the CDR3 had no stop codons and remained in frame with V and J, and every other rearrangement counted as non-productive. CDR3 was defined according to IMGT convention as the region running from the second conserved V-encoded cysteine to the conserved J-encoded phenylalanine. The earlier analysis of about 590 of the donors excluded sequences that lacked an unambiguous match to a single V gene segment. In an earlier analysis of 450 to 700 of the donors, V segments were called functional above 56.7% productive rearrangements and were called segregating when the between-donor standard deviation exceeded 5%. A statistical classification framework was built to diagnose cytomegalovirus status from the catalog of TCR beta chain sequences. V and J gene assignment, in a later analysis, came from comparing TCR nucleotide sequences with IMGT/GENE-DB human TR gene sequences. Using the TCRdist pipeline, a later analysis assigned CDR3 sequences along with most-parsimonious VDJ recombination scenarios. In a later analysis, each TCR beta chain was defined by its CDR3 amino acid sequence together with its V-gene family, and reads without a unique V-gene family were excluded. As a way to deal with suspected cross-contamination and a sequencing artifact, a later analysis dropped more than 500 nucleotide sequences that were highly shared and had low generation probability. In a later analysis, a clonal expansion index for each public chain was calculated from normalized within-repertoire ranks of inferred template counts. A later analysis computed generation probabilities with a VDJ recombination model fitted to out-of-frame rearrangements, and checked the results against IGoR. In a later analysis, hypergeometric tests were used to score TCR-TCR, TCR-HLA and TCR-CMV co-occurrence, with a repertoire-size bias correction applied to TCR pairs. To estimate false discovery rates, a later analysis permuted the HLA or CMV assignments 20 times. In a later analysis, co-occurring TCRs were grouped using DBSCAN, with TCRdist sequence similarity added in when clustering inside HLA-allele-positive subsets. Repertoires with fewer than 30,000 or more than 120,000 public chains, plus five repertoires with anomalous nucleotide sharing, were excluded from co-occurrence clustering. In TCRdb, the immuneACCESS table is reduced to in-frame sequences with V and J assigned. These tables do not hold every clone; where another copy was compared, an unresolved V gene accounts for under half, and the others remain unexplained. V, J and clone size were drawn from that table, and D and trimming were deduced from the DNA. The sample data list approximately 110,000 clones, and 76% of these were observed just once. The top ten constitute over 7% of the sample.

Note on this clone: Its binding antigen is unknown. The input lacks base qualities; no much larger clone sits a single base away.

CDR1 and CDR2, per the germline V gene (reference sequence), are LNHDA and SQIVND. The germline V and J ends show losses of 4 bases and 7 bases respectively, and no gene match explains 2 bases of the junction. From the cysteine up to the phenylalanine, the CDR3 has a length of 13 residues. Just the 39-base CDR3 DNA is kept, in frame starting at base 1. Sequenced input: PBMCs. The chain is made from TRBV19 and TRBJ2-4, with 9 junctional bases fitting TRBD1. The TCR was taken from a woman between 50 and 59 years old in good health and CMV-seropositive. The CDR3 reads CASSTDRGNIQYF. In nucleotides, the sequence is TGTGCCAGTAGTACAGACAGGGGGAACATTCAGTACTTC.